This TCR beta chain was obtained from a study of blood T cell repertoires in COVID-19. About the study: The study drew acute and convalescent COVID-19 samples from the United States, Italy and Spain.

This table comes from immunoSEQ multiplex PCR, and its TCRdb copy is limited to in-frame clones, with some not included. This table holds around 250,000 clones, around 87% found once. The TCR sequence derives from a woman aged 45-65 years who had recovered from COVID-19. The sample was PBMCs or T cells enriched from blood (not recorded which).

CDR3: CASSSAARNEKLFF. The CDR3 bases are TGTGCCAGCAGCTCTGCGGCACGTAATGAAAAACTGTTTTTT. The chain recombines TRBV5-4 with TRBJ1-4; D remains unclear. The CDR3 has 14 residues. CDR1 and CDR2 (germline): SGHNT, YYREEE (reference sequence). V lost 3 bases to trimming and J lost 4 bases, with 10 bases between them.